This TCR beta chain was found in a study of shared clonotypes between healthy human individuals. An even split of each subset's genomic DNA across several immunoSEQ plates was performed. Generated by immunoSEQ multiplex PCR, the TCRdb table keeps only in-frame clones and is missing some. The sample carries 2 million to 2.5 million clones, approximately 95% recorded once. This CDR3 region has 13 residues. Deletions cut 1 base from V and 12 bases from J, with 16 bases between. Germline V gives CDR1 SGHAT, CDR2 FQNNGV. This receptor was obtained from a man younger than 35 in good health. The sequencing input was naive CD4+ T cells sorted from blood. Indicated subset: CD45RA+ positively selected. This chain uses TRBV11-2 with TRBJ2-7; no firm D call. The CDR3 protein is CASSLVSPISPYF. In DNA form, the CDR3 reads TGTGCCAGCAGCTTAGTTAGCCCGATCTCTCCGTACTTC.